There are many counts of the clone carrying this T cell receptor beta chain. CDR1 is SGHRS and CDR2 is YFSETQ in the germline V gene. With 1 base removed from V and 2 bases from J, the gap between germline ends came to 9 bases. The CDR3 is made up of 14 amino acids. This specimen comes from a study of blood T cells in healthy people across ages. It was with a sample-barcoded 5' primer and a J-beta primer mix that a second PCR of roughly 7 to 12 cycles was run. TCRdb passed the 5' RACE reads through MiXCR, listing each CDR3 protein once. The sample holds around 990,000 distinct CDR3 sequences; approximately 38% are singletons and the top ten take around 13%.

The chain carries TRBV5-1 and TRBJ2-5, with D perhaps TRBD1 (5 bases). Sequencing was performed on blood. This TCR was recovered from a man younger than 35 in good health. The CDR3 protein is CASSLNPGQETQYF. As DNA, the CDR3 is TGCGCCAGCAGCTTGAATCCAGGGCAAGAGACCCAGTACTTC.